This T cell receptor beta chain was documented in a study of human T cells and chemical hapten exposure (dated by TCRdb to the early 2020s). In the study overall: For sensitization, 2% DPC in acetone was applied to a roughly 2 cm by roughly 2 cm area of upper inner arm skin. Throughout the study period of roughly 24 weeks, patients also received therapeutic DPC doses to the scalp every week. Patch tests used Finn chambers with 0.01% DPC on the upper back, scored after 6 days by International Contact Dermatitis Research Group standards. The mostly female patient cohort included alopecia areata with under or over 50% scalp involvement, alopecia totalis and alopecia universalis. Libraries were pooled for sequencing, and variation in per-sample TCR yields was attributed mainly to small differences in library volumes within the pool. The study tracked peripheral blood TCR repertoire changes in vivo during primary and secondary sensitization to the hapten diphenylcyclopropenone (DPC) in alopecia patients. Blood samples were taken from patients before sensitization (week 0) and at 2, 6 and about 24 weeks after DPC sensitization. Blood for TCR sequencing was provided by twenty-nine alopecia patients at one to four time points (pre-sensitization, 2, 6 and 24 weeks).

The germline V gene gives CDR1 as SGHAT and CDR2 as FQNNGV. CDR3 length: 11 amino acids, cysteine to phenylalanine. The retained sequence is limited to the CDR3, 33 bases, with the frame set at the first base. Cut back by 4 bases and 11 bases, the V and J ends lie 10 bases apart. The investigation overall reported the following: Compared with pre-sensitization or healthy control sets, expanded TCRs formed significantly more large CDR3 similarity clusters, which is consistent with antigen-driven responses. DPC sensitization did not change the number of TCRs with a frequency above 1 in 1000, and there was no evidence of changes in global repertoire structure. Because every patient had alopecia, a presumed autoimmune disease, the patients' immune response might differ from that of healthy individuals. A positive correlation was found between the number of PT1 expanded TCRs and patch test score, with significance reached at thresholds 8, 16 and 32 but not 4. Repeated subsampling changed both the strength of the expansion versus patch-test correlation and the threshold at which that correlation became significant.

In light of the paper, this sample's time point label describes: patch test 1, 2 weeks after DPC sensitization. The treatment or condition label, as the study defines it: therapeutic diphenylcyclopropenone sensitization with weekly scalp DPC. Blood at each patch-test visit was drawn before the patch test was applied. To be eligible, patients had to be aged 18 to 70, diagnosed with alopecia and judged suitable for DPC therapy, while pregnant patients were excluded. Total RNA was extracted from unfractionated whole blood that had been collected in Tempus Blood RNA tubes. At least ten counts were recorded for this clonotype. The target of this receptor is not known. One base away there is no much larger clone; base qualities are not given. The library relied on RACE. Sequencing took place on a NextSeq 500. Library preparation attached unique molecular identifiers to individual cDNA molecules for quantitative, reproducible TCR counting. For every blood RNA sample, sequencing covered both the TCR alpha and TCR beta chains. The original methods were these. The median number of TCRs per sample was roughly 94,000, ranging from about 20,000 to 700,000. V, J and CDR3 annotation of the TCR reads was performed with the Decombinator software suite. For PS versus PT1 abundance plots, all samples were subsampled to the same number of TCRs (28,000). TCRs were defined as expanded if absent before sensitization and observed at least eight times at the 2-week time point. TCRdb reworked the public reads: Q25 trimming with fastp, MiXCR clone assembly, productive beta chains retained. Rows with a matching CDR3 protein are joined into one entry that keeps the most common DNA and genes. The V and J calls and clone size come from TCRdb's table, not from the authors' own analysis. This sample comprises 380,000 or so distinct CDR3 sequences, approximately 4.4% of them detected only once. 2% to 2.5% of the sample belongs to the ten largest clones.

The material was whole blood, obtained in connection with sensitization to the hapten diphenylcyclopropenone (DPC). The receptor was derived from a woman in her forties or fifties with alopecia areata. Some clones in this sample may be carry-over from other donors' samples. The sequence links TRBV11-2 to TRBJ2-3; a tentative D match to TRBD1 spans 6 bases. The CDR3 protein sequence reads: CASSSRDKQYF. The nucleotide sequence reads TGTGCCAGCAGCTCCCGGGACAAGCAGTATTTT.